The clone carrying this T cell receptor beta chain appeared once. This sample was taken from a study of blood T cell repertoires in COVID-19. Overall study: PBMCs, B-cell-depleted T cells, or T cells provided the cDNA or gDNA that made up the material.

In the original analysis: Scientists estimated how many nucleated cells there were by amplifying reference gene primers. Some clones are missing from TCRdb's copy, which holds only in-frame ones; the method was immunoSEQ multiplex PCR. The DNA gave D and trimming, while V, J and clone size come from that table. The table shows under 70,000 clones, with 85% to 90% occurring only once. The cohort comprised adults aged roughly 18 to 95 years residing in approximately 25 US areas. Two negative PCRs, clearance, or symptom resolution characterized the recovered Cohort 3 donors. V shed 4 bases and J 15 bases; nucleotides not matched to a gene: 5. The CDR3 has 11 residues. Germline V gene lookup returns CDR1 SGHAT and CDR2 FQNNGV.

V usage is TRBV11-2 and J usage is TRBJ1-5; 8 bases match TRBD1. The source material was PBMCs or T cells enriched from blood (not recorded which). The clonotype was recovered from a woman in her 40s who had recovered from COVID-19. In DNA, the CDR3 is TGTGCCAGCAGCTCCGGACAGGGTAGGCATTTT. Translation: CASSSGQGRHF.